A single sample gave rise to the 32 T cell receptor beta chains below, sequenced in a study of T cells of healthy individuals listed by TCRdb under 2018. Library preparation used 5' RACE. The instrument was an Illumina MiSeq. The public reads were run again by TCRdb, first through fastp at Q25 and then through MiXCR, and only productive beta chains were kept. Identical CDR3 protein sequences are pooled into one entry, listed with their most common genes and DNA. The sample includes around 53,000 distinct CDR3 sequences, with about 14% observed a single time. The top ten clonotypes cover roughly a sixth of the sample. These receptors came from a human donor in good health.

Many counts were recorded for this clonotype. The chain employs TRBV29-1 and TRBJ1-1, with 8 bases identical to TRBD1. Germline assignment: CDR1 SQVTM and CDR2 ANQGSEA. Losses at the gene ends were 6 bases for V and 4 bases for J; bases not matched to a gene: 1. The CDR3 sequence is 11 residues long. As DNA, the CDR3 is TGCAGCGTCGGACAGGGCACTGAAGCTTTCTTT. Protein sequence: CSVGQGTEAFF.

This clonotype was seen ten or more times. This chain uses TRBV6-1 with TRBJ1-4, with a weak D call TRBD1 (5 bases). The ends were cut back, 6 bases at V and 5 bases at J, with 13 bases in the middle. Germline V lookup: CDR1 MNHNS, CDR2 SASEGT. This CDR3 spans 14 amino acids. The CDR3 loop reads CASSPGSANEKLFF. The DNA of the CDR3 is TGTGCCAGCAGCCCAGGGTCGGCGAATGAAAAACTGTTTTTT.

J is TRBJ2-2 and V is TRBV7-2; a possible D gene is TRBD2 (5 bases). From germline, CDR1 is SGHTA and CDR2 FQGNSA. V gave up 3 bases and J gave up 1 base, with 9 bases separating them. This CDR3 contains 15 residues. The CDR3 loop is CASSFSGMNTGELFF. CDR3 coding DNA: TGTGCCAGCAGCTTCTCGGGGATGAACACCGGGGAGCTGTTTTTT.

V is TRBV19 and J is TRBJ1-1; D not resolved. The V gene lost 3 bases and the J gene lost 0 bases, with 17 bases spanning the gap. The CDR3 covers 17 residues. CDR1 is LNHDA, CDR2 SQIVND, per germline (reference sequence). CDR3: CASSMLSVPGMNTEAFF. DNA for the CDR3: TGTGCCAGTAGTATGCTGTCCGTCCCCGGTATGAACACTGAAGCTTTCTTT.

This clonotype was seen many times. This sequence joins TRBV6-5 and TRBJ2-5; 9 bases map to TRBD1. The length of the CDR3 is 14 residues. V lost 5 bases, J lost 3 bases, and 4 bases stayed unmatched. CDR1 and CDR2 (germline): MNHEY, SVGAGI. In DNA form, the CDR3 reads TGTGCCAGCAGTCCCGGGACAGGGAAAGAGACCCAGTACTTC. Its protein is CASSPGTGKETQYF.

This clonotype was observed a handful of times. This sequence joins TRBV20-1 and TRBJ1-6, with D perhaps TRBD1 (6 bases). The CDR3 runs 15 residues. Trimming shortened V by 0 bases and J by 10 bases, and 16 bases separated the two germline ends. Germline V gene sequence: CDR1 DFQATT, CDR2 SNEGSKA (reference sequence). CDR3 residues: CSAREQGPLGSPLHF. DNA for the CDR3: TGCAGTGCTAGAGAACAGGGACCCTTGGGGTCACCCCTCCACTTT.

On this clonotype: This may come from a read error, since a much larger clone is one base off. The chain links TRBV4-3 to TRBJ2-7, with a tentative D call TRBD1 (6 bases). The germline V gene has CDR1 LGHNA and CDR2 YSLEER. The CDR3 covers 16 residues. Trimming stripped 3 bases from V and 8 bases from J, with 23 bases between. The CDR3 loop reads CASSQDFRSVGAKQYF. The CDR3 DNA reads as TGCGCCAGCAGCCAGGACTTCCGTAGCGTGGGGGCCAAGCAGTACTTC.

This clonotype was counted between two and nine times. The V call is TRBV12-3 or TRBV12-4, the J call TRBJ1-3; no clear D gene. The CDR3 is 15 residues long. V was clipped by 5 bases and J by 0 bases, with 11 bases between them. The CDR3 reads CASSDGLPSGNTIYF. Written as DNA, the CDR3 is TGTGCCAGCAGTGACGGCCTACCCTCTGGAAACACCATATATTTT.

This clonotype was picked up many times. The chain carries TRBV7-9 and TRBJ1-1, with TRBD1 matching over 9 bases. The CDR3 runs to 15 residues. V lost 5 bases to trimming and J lost 9 bases; unmatched junction nucleotides: 13. From germline, CDR1 is SEHNR and CDR2 FQNEAQ (reference sequence). CDR3 sequence (DNA): TGTGCCAGCAGCGCCACACAGGGGGCTAAACGGAAAGCTTTCTTT. It specifies CASSATQGAKRKAFF.

There are a few counts of this clonotype. This chain joins TRBV6-5 and TRBJ2-3; a possible D gene is TRBD1 (6 bases). V lost 4 bases, J lost 6 bases, and 11 bases lay in between. This CDR3 has 13 amino acids. Germline V CDR1 and CDR2: MNHEY, SVGAGI. The CDR3 loop is CASSFIQGDTQYF. DNA of the CDR3: TGTGCCAGCAGTTTTATTCAGGGGGATACGCAGTATTTT.

This clonotype has just a few counts. The chain uses TRBV19 and TRBJ2-7; D gene uncertain. Germline CDR1 is LNHDA and CDR2 is SQIVND (reference sequence). Trimming pared 11 bases from V and 7 bases from J, leaving 12 bases between. The CDR3 has 10 amino acids. DNA of the CDR3: TGTGCCTCAGAACACGGGGAGCAGTACTTC. This encodes CASEHGEQYF.

This chain uses TRBV11-2 with TRBJ2-1, with 7 bases lining up with TRBD1. V was pared by 1 base and J by 0 bases, with 9 bases of the junction left unmatched. The CDR3 contains 18 residues. In germline, CDR1 is SGHAT, CDR2 FQNNGV. For the CDR3, the DNA is TGTGCCAGCAGCTTAGGACCCCCGGGACAGTCCTCCTACAATGAGCAGTTCTTC. It codes for CASSLGPPGQSSYNEQFF.

This clonotype has ten or more counts. The CDR3 sequence: CASSPSGSATPWGETQYF. CDR3 bases: TGTGCCAGCAGCCCTTCGGGTAGCGCAACCCCTTGGGGAGAGACCCAGTACTTC. The J gene is TRBJ2-5, the V gene TRBV9; TRBD2 is a possible D gene (5 bases). Trimming stripped 4 bases from V and 4 bases from J, with 26 bases between. The CDR3 consists of 18 residues. Germline CDR1 SGDLS, CDR2 YYNGEE.

This clonotype has at least ten counts. The chain has TRBV9 and TRBJ2-5; weak D call: TRBD2 (5 bases). The germline V gene has CDR1 SGDLS and CDR2 YYNGEE. The length of the CDR3 is 15 residues. The germline V and J ends were trimmed by 0 bases and 2 bases, with 11 bases remaining between them. CDR3 nucleotide sequence: TGTGCCAGCAGCGTAGATGAAGCGGCACAAGAGACCCAGTACTTC. Its translation is CASSVDEAAQETQYF.

V gene TRBV5-1 combines with J gene TRBJ2-3, with 14 bases fitting TRBD2. Germline V gene data show CDR1 as SGHRS and CDR2 as YFSETQ. V was pared by 3 bases and J by 3 bases, with 9 bases of the junction left unmatched. The CDR3 contains 18 residues. CDR3 DNA sequence: TGCGCCAGCAGCTCCAGTGGGACTAGCGGGAGCGGGACAGATACGCAGTATTTT. Protein product: CASSSSGTSGSGTDTQYF.

The sample holds many counts of this clonotype. V gene TRBV12-3 or TRBV12-4 combines with J gene TRBJ1-3, with D perhaps TRBD1 (6 bases). The CDR3 totals 13 residues. Trimming pared 5 bases from V and 5 bases from J, leaving 10 bases between. CDR3 nucleotides: TGTGCCAGCAGTCGACAGGAAAGAAACACCATATATTTT. The encoded protein is CASSRQERNTIYF.

The V gene is TRBV10-3, the J gene TRBJ2-1; D might be TRBD1 (5 bases). The V end lost 9 bases, the J end lost 7 bases, and 10 bases lay between the germline ends. The CDR3 is 11 amino acids. Germline V gene lookup returns CDR1 ENHRY and CDR2 SYGVKD. The chain's CDR3 is CAIRTRNEQFF. The CDR3 DNA reads as TGTGCCATTCGGACAAGGAATGAGCAGTTCTTC.

This clonotype was recorded a few times. This sequence joins TRBV7-2 and TRBJ1-6; 8 positions agree with TRBD1. The CDR3 length is 17 residues. Germline V lookup: CDR1 SGHTA, CDR2 FQGNSA. With 3 bases clipped from V and 7 bases from J, the junction kept 11 bases outside the gene matches. The CDR3 sequence is CASSFWGSQGANSPLHF. The CDR3 DNA is TGTGCCAGCAGCTTCTGGGGATCCCAGGGGGCGAATTCACCCCTCCACTTT.

This clonotype was counted at least ten times. The chain has TRBV12-5 and TRBJ2-7, with 12 bases aligning to TRBD1. Trimming at V came to 6 bases and at J to 5 bases, leaving 5 bases not matched to a gene. The germline V gene encodes CDR1 LGHNT and CDR2 FRNRAP. The length of the CDR3 is 14 residues. The DNA of the CDR3 is TGTGCTAGTGGCCTGGGACAGGGGGCCCACGAGCAGTACTTC. This translates into CASGLGQGAHEQYF.

This clonotype has at least ten counts. The rearrangement joins TRBV7-9 to TRBJ2-7; TRBD2 matches 9 bases. Germline V gene lookup returns CDR1 SEHNR and CDR2 FQNEAQ (reference sequence). Trimming cost V 5 bases and J 6 bases; bases outside gene matches: 14. The CDR3 covers 16 residues. The CDR3, as DNA: TGTGCCAGCAGCCCAGCCGTTTTAGCGGGAGACTCCGAGCAGTACTTC. Translating gives CASSPAVLAGDSEQYF.

A few counts support this clonotype. V is TRBV7-9 and J is TRBJ2-7; 12 positions match TRBD1. The CDR3 length is 12 residues. With V trimmed by 5 bases and J by 13 bases, 6 bases remained unmatched. CDR1 is SEHNR and CDR2 is FQNEAQ in the germline V gene (reference sequence). The CDR3 protein is CASSRGQGANYF. CDR3 sequence (DNA): TGTGCCAGCAGCCGGGGACAGGGGGCGAATTACTTC.

This clonotype was seen only a few times. The rearrangement uses TRBV5-1 and TRBJ2-7; 10 positions match TRBD2. Germline CDR1 SGHRS, CDR2 YFSETQ. This CDR3 spans 14 amino acids. The J segment lost 3 bases and the V segment lost 2 bases, leaving 2 bases of the junction unmatched. The CDR3 DNA follows: TGCGCCAGCAGCTTTAGCGGGGGGAGCTACGAGCAGTACTTC. Translating gives CASSFSGGSYEQYF.

This clonotype was seen at least ten times. The chain is built from TRBV29-1 and TRBJ2-2; TRBD2 aligns across 12 bases. The CDR3 has 15 residues. CDR1 is SQVTM and CDR2 is ANQGSEA in the germline V gene. V gave up 7 bases and J gave up 2 bases; unmatched junction bases: 5. The CDR3 loop reads CSARTSGTNTGELFF. CDR3 sequence (DNA): TGCAGCGCCCGGACTAGCGGGACAAACACCGGGGAGCTGTTTTTT.

The chain combines TRBV7-9 with TRBJ1-2; the D is unclear. The CDR3 is made up of 14 amino acids. Deletions cut 4 bases from V and 7 bases from J, with 16 bases between. Germline V CDR1 and CDR2: SEHNR, FQNEAQ (reference sequence). The CDR3 DNA follows: TGTGCCAGCAGCTCCGATCCTAGGACTGGTGGCTACACCTTC. Its protein product is CASSSDPRTGGYTF.

This clonotype was recorded at least ten times. CDR3 nucleotide sequence: TGTGCCAGCAGCTTGGGAACCGGGACTGTACTCAATGAGCAGTTCTTC. Translation gives CASSLGTGTVLNEQFF. J is TRBJ2-1 and V is TRBV7-7, with TRBD2 as a possible D gene (6 bases). Trimming shortened V by 3 bases and J by 6 bases, and 18 bases separated the two germline ends. This CDR3 comprises 16 residues. Germline CDR1 reads SSHAT; CDR2 reads FNYEAQ (reference sequence).

This clonotype was counted only a few times. This chain joins TRBV5-5 and TRBJ2-7, with a weak D call TRBD2 (6 bases). The germline V and J ends were trimmed by 4 bases and 11 bases, with 16 bases remaining between them. The germline CDR1 and CDR2 sequences are SGHKS and YYEKEE (reference sequence). This CDR3 is built from 12 residues. This CDR3 is CASSPPGLRKYF. The CDR3 nucleotides are TGTGCCAGCAGCCCGCCGGGACTCAGAAAGTACTTC.

This clonotype was observed at least ten times. The chain has TRBV6-1 and TRBJ2-2, with D possibly TRBD2 on 6 matching bases. The CDR3 length is 15 residues. Germline V CDR1 and CDR2: MNHNS, SASEGT. Between the trimmed V and J ends, which lost 3 bases and 5 bases, there was a span of 13 bases. This CDR3 is CASSDLLGGTGELFF. CDR3 coding DNA: TGTGCCAGCAGTGATTTGCTAGGAGGGACCGGGGAGCTGTTTTTT.

The chain links TRBV20-1 to TRBJ2-1; the D is unclear. CDR3 length: 10 residues. Trimming removed 6 bases from V and 7 bases from J, with 7 bases in between. CDR1 and CDR2 from the germline V gene are DFQATT and SNEGSKA (reference sequence). The CDR3 nucleotides are TGCAGTGCGATCGAGAATGAGCAGTTCTTC. This encodes CSAIENEQFF.

Only a few counts were recorded for this clonotype. The chain joins TRBV5-5 to TRBJ2-7; a possible D gene is TRBD2 (5 bases). Per germline, CDR1 SGHKS and CDR2 YYEKEE (reference sequence). CDR3 size: 15 residues. The V gene lost 1 base and the J gene lost 0 bases, with 11 bases spanning the gap. The CDR3 loop reads CASSLSTGSSYEQYF. The CDR3 DNA reads TGTGCCAGCAGCTTGTCTACGGGGAGCTCCTACGAGCAGTACTTC.

This clonotype was detected ten times or more. This rearrangement joins TRBV6-4 to TRBJ2-3; D not certain. From germline, CDR1 is MRHNA and CDR2 SNTAGT. This CDR3 contains 15 residues. The germline V and J ends were trimmed by 0 bases and 2 bases, with 9 bases remaining between them. CDR3 residues: CASSDSMRSTDTQYF. The CDR3 DNA sequence: TGTGCCAGCAGTGACTCGATGAGGTCCACAGATACGCAGTATTTT.

This clonotype has a handful of counts. The chain links TRBV2 to TRBJ1-2; 8 positions agree with TRBD1. CDR1 is SNHLY, CDR2 FYNNEI, per germline. This CDR3 is built from 14 residues. The ends lost 5 bases at V and 4 bases at J; junction bases unmatched: 6. CDR3 in amino acids: CASSSDRAGYGYTF. The CDR3 DNA sequence: TGTGCCAGCAGTTCGGACAGGGCGGGCTATGGCTACACCTTC.

This clonotype was found many times. The genes are TRBV30 and TRBJ2-5, with D possibly being TRBD2 (6 bases). V was cut by 5 bases and J by 2 bases, with 18 bases left in between. Looked up from germline, CDR1 is GTSNPN and CDR2 is SVGIG (reference sequence). This CDR3 region has 15 residues. CDR3 bases: TGTGCCTGGGGGGGAGGAGCGGCCGTACAAGAGACCCAGTACTTC. This sequence encodes CAWGGGAAVQETQYF. The variable domain in full, with the rest retrieved from reference TRBV30 and TRBJ2-5, is SQTIHQWPATLVQPVGSPLSLECTVEGTSNPNLYWYRQAAGRGLQLLFYSVGIGQISSEVPQNLSASRPQDRQFILSSKKLLLSDSGFYLCAWGGGAAVQETQYFGPGTRLLVL.